Shown below are 8 T cell receptor beta chains from a single sample sequenced in a study of blood T cell repertoires in COVID-19 (dated by TCRdb to about 2020). Libraries were built with the immunoSEQ multiplex PCR assay. As stored in TCRdb, this immuneACCESS dataset retains in-frame rearrangements with V and J assigned. A fraction of the clones does not appear; measured against another copy, unresolved V genes explain less than half of the discrepancy, and the remainder lacks a known reason. The sample profile shows 55,000 to 85,000 clones; around 84% of them were found once. Approximately 0.8% of the sample comes from the top ten. Sequencing was done on a sample of peripheral blood. The receptors come from a woman aged 70-85 years with acute or convalescent COVID-19.

The chain combines TRBV4-1 with TRBJ2-5; the match to TRBD2 covers 10 bases. After removal of 6 bases from V and 1 base from J, the junction contained 17 bases not matched to a gene. Germline loops: CDR1 MGHRA, CDR2 YSYEKL. The CDR3 extends over 19 amino acids. CDR3 protein: CASSRVGTSDKSLQETQYF. CDR3 DNA sequence: TGCGCCAGCAGTAGAGTAGGGACTAGCGATAAGAGCCTCCAAGAGACCCAGTACTTC.

The chain is built from TRBV29-1 and TRBJ2-1; a weak D match, TRBD2 (6 bases). CDR3 length: 15 residues. V was cut by 4 bases and J by 2 bases, with 15 bases left in between. From germline, CDR1 is SQVTM and CDR2 ANQGSEA. CDR3 sequence reads: CSVGDVGGTYNEQFF. The CDR3, as DNA: TGCAGCGTTGGAGACGTGGGGGGAACCTACAATGAGCAGTTCTTC.

This clone is medium-sized. The V and J genes are TRBV6-5 and TRBJ2-3, with D tentatively TRBD2 (5 bases). The CDR3 runs 15 residues. V lost 6 bases, J lost 4 bases, and 17 bases lay in between. Germline V gene lookup returns CDR1 MNHEY and CDR2 SVGAGI. The CDR3 bases are TGTGCCAGCAGCCTACGGGGTAGCGTAGCAGATACGCAGTATTTT. Protein sequence: CASSLRGSVADTQYF.

The V and J genes are TRBV7-2 and TRBJ1-3, with D possibly matching TRBD1 (6 bases). This CDR3 contains 15 residues. Germline lookup yields CDR1 SGHTA and CDR2 FQGNSA. Trimming left V 2 bases short and J 2 bases short, with 10 bases between. The CDR3 reads CASSLLSGAGNTIYF. The CDR3 nucleotides are TGTGCCAGCAGCTTATTGTCAGGGGCTGGAAACACCATATATTTT.

The V gene is TRBV18, the J gene TRBJ2-5, with D possibly matching TRBD2 (5 bases). V dropped 2 bases and J dropped 2 bases, with 15 bases sitting between them. The V gene's germline CDR1 is KGHSH and CDR2 LQKENI. CDR3 length: 16 amino acids. The CDR3 DNA sequence: TGTGCCAGCTCACCATTTTTAGTAAGCGGACAAGAGACCCAGTACTTC. Protein product: CASSPFLVSGQETQYF.

This clone was seen many times. The DNA for the CDR3 is TGCGCCAGCAGCGCACAGGGTACCTATAATTCACCCCTCCACTTT. Translating gives CASSAQGTYNSPLHF. The rearrangement uses TRBV4-3 and TRBJ1-6; a weak D match, TRBD1 (6 bases). The CDR3 spans 15 residues. Germline V gene sequence: CDR1 LGHNA, CDR2 YSLEER. Deletions cut 5 bases from V and 2 bases from J, with 10 bases between.

V gene TRBV9 combines with J gene TRBJ2-1, with D uncertain. Per the germline V gene, CDR1 is SGDLS and CDR2 is YYNGEE. V was cut by 2 bases and J by 0 bases, with 6 bases left in between. The CDR3 is made up of 14 amino acids. CDR3 sequence: CASSVSNSYNEQFF. Here the CDR3 DNA reads TGTGCCAGCAGCGTTTCCAACTCCTACAATGAGCAGTTCTTC.

Of note for this clone: The same CDR3 also results from other DNA sequences found in this sample. The rearrangement joins TRBV7-2 to TRBJ2-3; the match to TRBD2 covers 10 bases. The CDR3 totals 16 residues. Germline-derived CDR1 and CDR2 are SGHTA and FQGNSA. J gave up 3 bases and V 1 base, and 4 bases lay outside the gene matches. In DNA form, the CDR3 reads TGTGCCAGCAGCTTAGGGCCTAGCGGGAGTACAGATACGCAGTATTTT. Its translation: CASSLGPSGSTDTQYF.